The next 20 T cell receptor beta chains were all read from a single sample in a study of shared clonotypes between healthy human individuals. Data came from immunoSEQ multiplex PCR; TCRdb stores just in-frame clones and leaves some out. This sample carries about 1.1 million clones, about 84% of them seen once, and the ten largest clones take more than 0.5%. The sequenced sample was memory CD4+ T cells from PBMCs. Stated subset: CD45RA-negative fraction. The source is a man younger than 30 in good health. Some clones in this sample may be carry-over from other donors' samples.

This chain connects TRBV7-9 to TRBJ2-7; no definite D call. Trimming removed 1 base from V and 2 bases from J, with 18 bases in between. Germline CDR1 SEHNR, CDR2 FQNEAQ (reference sequence). This CDR3 region has 17 residues. CDR3 DNA sequence: TGTGCCAGCAGCTTAGGCAGGTCCTCACTGCTGGCCTACGAGCAGTACTTC. Translating gives CASSLGRSSLLAYEQYF.

This clone was recorded once. V and J are TRBV4-3 and TRBJ2-7; no clear D gene. Germline lookup yields CDR1 LGHNA and CDR2 YSLEER. This CDR3 has 13 residues. The V gene lost 4 bases and the J gene lost 0 bases, with 7 bases spanning the gap. CDR3 loop: CASSRSPSYEQYF. The CDR3 bases are TGCGCCAGCAGCCGTAGTCCCTCCTACGAGCAGTACTTC.

The chain's CDR3 is CASSPPRVGYTF. CDR3 nucleotides: TGTGCCAGCAGCCCTCCCAGGGTCGGCTACACCTTC. The J gene is TRBJ1-2, the V gene TRBV7-2, with a weak D call TRBD1 (5 bases). The CDR3 is made up of 12 amino acids. With 5 bases removed from V and 8 bases from J, the gap between germline ends came to 12 bases. The germline gives CDR1 SGHTA, CDR2 FQGNSA.

V usage is TRBV28 and J usage is TRBJ2-5, with 9 bases aligning to TRBD1. The J call may not be correct, given that the DNA end is closer to TRBJ2-7. The CDR3 sequence is 13 residues long. Per germline, CDR1 MDHEN and CDR2 SYDVKM. The CDR3 is CASRDRGHYEQYF. Written as DNA, the CDR3 is TGTGCCAGCAGGGACAGGGGACACTACGAGCAGTACTTC.

The gene calls are TRBV12-5 and TRBJ2-1, with D maybe TRBD1 (6 bases). CDR1 and CDR2 (germline): LGHNT, FRNRAP. This CDR3 is built from 16 residues. Trimming pared 7 bases from V and 12 bases from J, leaving 28 bases between. The CDR3 sequence: CASDPKNDRIDEVQFF. The CDR3 DNA reads as TGTGCTAGTGACCCGAAAAATGACAGGATCGACGAGGTGCAGTTCTTC.

The chain joins TRBV5-1 to TRBJ2-7; TRBD1 is a possible D gene (5 bases). The CDR3 consists of 18 residues. V was pared by 0 bases and J by 1 base, with 20 bases between. Germline V CDR1 and CDR2: SGHRS, YFSETQ. The CDR3 DNA follows: TGCGCCAGCAGCTTGGCCGGTTCTAAAGGGGTCAGTTCCTACGAGCAGTACTTC. Amino acids: CASSLAGSKGVSSYEQYF.

J is TRBJ1-4 and V is TRBV2, with 7 bases lining up with TRBD1. With 1 base clipped from V and 9 bases from J, the junction kept 5 bases outside the gene matches. Germline V CDR1 and CDR2: SNHLY, FYNNEI. The CDR3 totals 14 residues. This chain's CDR3 is CASSEGLRGQKLFF. Written as DNA, the CDR3 is TGTGCCAGCAGTGAAGGACTTAGGGGGCAAAAACTGTTTTTT.

This rearrangement joins TRBV29-1 to TRBJ2-1, with D possibly TRBD1 on 5 matching bases. From germline, CDR1 is SQVTM and CDR2 ANQGSEA. The CDR3 covers 15 residues. Trimming left V 0 bases short and J 3 bases short, with 12 bases between. This CDR3 reads CSVEERRVFYNEQFF. The CDR3 nucleotides are TGCAGCGTTGAAGAACGCAGGGTTTTCTACAATGAGCAGTTCTTC.

The chain joins TRBV4-2 to TRBJ2-3; D is possibly TRBD2 (6 bases). Trimming took off 3 bases at V and 9 bases at J, with 10 bases between the two ends. Germline CDR1 and CDR2: LGHNA and YNFKEQ. This CDR3 is built from 12 residues. The CDR3 DNA follows: TGTGCCAGCAGCCAGGAGGGTGGCACGCAGTATTTT. Translating gives CASSQEGGTQYF.

For this clone: The same CDR3 arises from other DNA sequences in this sample as well. This chain uses TRBV11-3 with TRBJ2-3, with a weak D call TRBD2 (6 bases). Germline V gives CDR1 SGHNT, CDR2 YENEEA. Trimming pared 0 bases from V and 3 bases from J, leaving 7 bases between. The CDR3 length is 14 residues. The CDR3 region is CASSLDGRTDTQYF. Written as DNA, the CDR3 is TGTGCCAGCAGCTTAGACGGGAGAACAGATACGCAGTATTTT.

This sequence joins TRBV5-1 and TRBJ2-2; weak D call: TRBD2 (5 bases). Germline assignment: CDR1 SGHRS and CDR2 YFSETQ. Trimming took off 6 bases at V and 0 bases at J, with 9 bases between the two ends. The CDR3 loop spans 14 amino acids. CDR3 coding DNA: TGCGCCAGCAATGACGGGGCGAACACCGGGGAGCTGTTTTTT. Its translation: CASNDGANTGELFF.

V gene TRBV9 combines with J gene TRBJ2-3, with a weak D call TRBD2 (5 bases). Trimming pared 4 bases from V and 4 bases from J, leaving 16 bases between. The germline V gene encodes CDR1 SGDLS and CDR2 YYNGEE. The CDR3 runs 15 residues. In nucleotides, the CDR3 is TGTGCCAGCAGCTCCGGGGTAGGGTGGCCAGATACGCAGTATTTT. Translated: CASSSGVGWPDTQYF.

This clone was found a few times. V and J are TRBV5-1 and TRBJ1-2, with 12 bases aligning to TRBD1. Per the germline V gene, CDR1 is SGHRS and CDR2 is YFSETQ. The CDR3 totals 13 residues. V trimming: 7 bases; J trimming: 7 bases; junction bases outside the gene matches: 5. The CDR3 protein is CASVRDRGPGYTF. The DNA for the CDR3 is TGCGCCAGCGTCCGGGACAGGGGGCCTGGCTACACCTTC.

Concerning this clone itself: An end of the junction differs from the germline gene, which may be a read error. The CDR3 bases are TGTGCCTGGAGTCCAGAGACAGGCGTTCTATTC. Translated, it gives CAWSPETGVLF. V and J are TRBV30 and TRBJ1-2, with a weak D call TRBD1 (6 bases). The CDR3 is made up of 11 amino acids. CDR1 is GTSNPN, CDR2 SVGIG, per germline (reference sequence). The variable domain in full, with the rest retrieved from reference TRBV30 and TRBJ1-2, is SQTIHQWPATLVQPVGSPLSLECTVEGTSNPNLYWYRQAAGRGLQLLFYSVGIGQISSEVPQNLSASRPQDRQFILSSKKLLLSDSGFYLCAWSPETGVLFGSGTRLTVV.

This rearrangement joins TRBV19 to TRBJ1-5; D is ambiguous. This CDR3 is 13 amino acids long. The germline CDR1 and CDR2 sequences are LNHDA and SQIVND (reference sequence). V was cut by 8 bases and J by 4 bases, with 12 bases left in between. CDR3 in DNA: TGTGCCAGTGCATTTTTTAGGAATCAGCCCCAGCATTTT. Its translation is CASAFFRNQPQHF.

V usage is TRBV27 and J usage is TRBJ2-3; D is unresolved. V was shortened by 6 bases and J by 1 base, with 8 bases between the two germline ends. The CDR3 loop spans 13 amino acids. Germline V lookup: CDR1 MNHEY, CDR2 SMNVEV (reference sequence). CDR3 DNA: TGTGCCAGCAGGCCCCTGGGCACAGATACGCAGTATTTT. Translated: CASRPLGTDTQYF.

Comments on this clone: This CDR3 is also generated by other DNA sequences in the sample. The V gene is TRBV5-1, the J gene TRBJ2-1, with TRBD2 matching over 8 bases. Germline V gene sequence: CDR1 SGHRS, CDR2 YFSETQ. CDR3 length: 15 residues. V lost 0 bases to trimming and J lost 5 bases; unmatched junction nucleotides: 4. The CDR3 here is CASSLVAGPNNEQFF. The CDR3 DNA sequence: TGCGCCAGCAGCTTGGTAGCGGGGCCCAACAATGAGCAGTTCTTC.

The rearrangement uses TRBV7-2 and TRBJ2-1, with 10 bases fitting TRBD2. This CDR3 contains 15 residues. Trimming removed 5 bases from V and 7 bases from J; junction bases left unmatched: 8. Germline V gene data show CDR1 as SGHTA and CDR2 as FQGNSA. For the CDR3, the DNA is TGTGCCAGCAGCACCATAGCGGGAGGAACGAATGAGCAGTTCTTC. Translating it yields CASSTIAGGTNEQFF.

This clone was seen a single time. J is TRBJ1-3 and V is TRBV11-2, with D unclear. The CDR3 is 13 amino acids. The germline V gene has CDR1 SGHAT and CDR2 FQNNGV. V dropped 2 bases and J dropped 4 bases, with 6 bases sitting between them. The CDR3 sequence: CASSLSWGNTIYF. The DNA for the CDR3 is TGTGCCAGCAGCTTATCGTGGGGAAACACCATATATTTT.

V usage is TRBV7-3 and J usage is TRBJ2-5; D is unresolved. In germline, CDR1 is SGHTA, CDR2 FQGTGA. V lost 4 bases, J lost 5 bases, and 14 bases lay in between. The length of the CDR3 is 14 residues. CDR3 DNA: TGTGCCAGCAGCTCCCCCCCCGTAATCGAGACCCAGTACTTC. It yields the protein CASSSPPVIETQYF.